These T cell receptor beta chains were read from a single sample in a study of cytomegalovirus exposure and HLA in healthy donors. Generated by immunoSEQ multiplex PCR, the TCRdb table keeps only in-frame clones and is missing some. Found here are 200,000 or so clones, roughly four fifths of them singletons; the top ten hold 1.1% to 1.5%. The sample was PBMCs. These receptor sequences come from a girl aged 10-17 years in good health and CMV-seronegative. Both conserved end residues are trimmed from each CDR3. Clone size is not always given. Where it is, it says once, few, many or a class for expanded clones.

v_gene	j_gene	abundance	len	CDR3aa
TRBV30	TRBJ2-1	.	12	AWSQGARGYEQF
TRBV7-8	TRBJ1-5	.	12	ASSLKGVNQPQH
TRBV7-6	.	.	13	ASSREDRGGYEQY
TRBV6-5	TRBJ1-1	.	14	ASSYLRGDMNTEAF
TRBV19	TRBJ1-2	.	13	ASSIVGTKTGGYT
TRBV9	TRBJ2-2	.	14	ASSVGNPGIAGELF
TRBV6-1	TRBJ2-3	.	14	ASRETQGQFSDTQY
TRBV2	TRBJ2-5	once	13	ASKVGGGSEETQY
TRBV9	TRBJ1-2	.	11	ASSAINSYGYT
TRBV6-9	TRBJ1-1	.	13	ASSYSGQEDTEAF
TRBV7-3	TRBJ2-3	.	11	ASSPGIWDTQY
TRBV6-4	TRBJ1-1	.	10	ASSGKGSEAF
TRBV27	TRBJ1-2	.	11	ASGRQGHRGYT
TRBV19	TRBJ2-3	.	14	ASSISRGYSTDTQY
TRBV30	TRBJ1-4	.	11	ASSGEGYEKLF
TRBV28	TRBJ2-5	few	13	ASSLPGLAQETQY
TRBV2	TRBJ1-6	few	15	ASRGGTASSYNSPLH
TRBV7-9	TRBJ2-7	.	12	ASSGGGSVDEQY
TRBV5-6	TRBJ1-1	once	13	ASSLGDRARTEAF
TRBV27	TRBJ1-2	.	12	ASRFWASEGGYT
TRBV7-9	TRBJ2-5	.	10	ASSPTQHTQY
TRBV9	TRBJ2-2	.	17	ASSVSMTSGVTNTGELF
TRBV28	TRBJ2-7	.	15	ASSRDRGSLSSYEQY
TRBV28	TRBJ1-3	.	11	ASSFLSPNTIY
TRBV27	TRBJ2-7	.	12	ASSLTGIGYEQY
TRBV2	TRBJ1-5	.	14	ASSEPGGESNQPQH
TRBV10-3	TRBJ2-5	few	12	AISSWKGRETQY